This T cell receptor beta chain stems from a study of blood T cell repertoires in COVID-19. Study-level background: Material from acute and convalescent COVID-19 was sourced from the United States, Italy and Spain.

Authors' processing steps: Amplification with reference gene primers provided the estimates of nucleated cell counts. Sequenced by immunoSEQ multiplex PCR; TCRdb stores in-frame clones only, minus some. D and trimming come from the DNA, and the V and J calls and clone size come from that table. The sample contains some 270,000 clones, roughly 84% of which appear only once. The length of the CDR3 is 12 residues. Trimming stripped 4 bases from V and 9 bases from J, with 13 bases between. The chain combines TRBV12-3 or TRBV12-4 with TRBJ2-7; TRBD2 is a possible D gene (5 bases). Specimen: peripheral blood. The sequence was obtained from a woman aged 40 to 50 who had recovered from COVID-19. The CDR3 loop is CASSSRRVGQYF. The CDR3 bases are TGTGCCAGCAGTTCCAGGCGGGTAGGGCAGTACTTC.